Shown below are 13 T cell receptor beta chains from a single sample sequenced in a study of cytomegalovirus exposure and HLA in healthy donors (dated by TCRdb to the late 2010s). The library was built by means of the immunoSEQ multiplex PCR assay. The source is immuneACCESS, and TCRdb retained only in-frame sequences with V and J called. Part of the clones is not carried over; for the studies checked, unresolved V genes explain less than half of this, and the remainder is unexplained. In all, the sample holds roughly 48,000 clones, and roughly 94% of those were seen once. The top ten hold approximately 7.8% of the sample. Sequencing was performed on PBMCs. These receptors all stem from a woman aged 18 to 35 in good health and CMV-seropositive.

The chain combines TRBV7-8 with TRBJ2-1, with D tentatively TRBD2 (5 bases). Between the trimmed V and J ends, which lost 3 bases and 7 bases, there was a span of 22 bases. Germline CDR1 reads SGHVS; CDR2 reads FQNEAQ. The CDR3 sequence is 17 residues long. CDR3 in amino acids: CASSFPLASGGGNEQFF. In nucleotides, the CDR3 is TGTGCCAGCAGCTTCCCCCTGGCGAGCGGAGGAGGTAATGAGCAGTTCTTC. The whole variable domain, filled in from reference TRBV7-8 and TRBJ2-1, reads GAGVSQSPRYKVAKRGQDVALRCDPISGHVSLFWYQQALGQGPEFLTYFQNEAQLDKSGLPSDRFFAERPEGSVSTLKIQRTQQEDSAVYLCASSFPLASGGGNEQFFGPGTRLTVL.

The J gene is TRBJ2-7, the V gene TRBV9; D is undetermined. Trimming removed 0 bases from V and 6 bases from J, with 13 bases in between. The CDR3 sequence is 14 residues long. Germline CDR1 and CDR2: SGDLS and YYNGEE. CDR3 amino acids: CASSVAASSPEQYF. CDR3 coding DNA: TGTGCCAGCAGCGTAGCTGCTAGTTCCCCCGAGCAGTACTTC.

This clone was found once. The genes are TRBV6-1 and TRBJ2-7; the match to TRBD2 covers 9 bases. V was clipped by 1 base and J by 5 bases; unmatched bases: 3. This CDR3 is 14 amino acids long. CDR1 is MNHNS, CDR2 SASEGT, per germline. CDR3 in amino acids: CASSEGAGGDEQYF. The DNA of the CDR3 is TGTGCCAGCAGTGAAGGGGCGGGAGGGGACGAGCAGTACTTC.

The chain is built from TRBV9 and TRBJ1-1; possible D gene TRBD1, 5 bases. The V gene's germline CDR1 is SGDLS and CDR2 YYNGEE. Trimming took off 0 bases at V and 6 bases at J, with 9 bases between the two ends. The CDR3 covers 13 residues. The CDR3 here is CASSVEGVSEAFF. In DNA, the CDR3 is TGTGCCAGCAGCGTAGAAGGGGTGTCTGAAGCTTTCTTT.

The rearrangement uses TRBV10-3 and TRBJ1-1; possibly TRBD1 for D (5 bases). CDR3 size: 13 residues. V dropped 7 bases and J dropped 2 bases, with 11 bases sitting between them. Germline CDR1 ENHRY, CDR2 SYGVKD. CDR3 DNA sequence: TGTGCCATCACCTCGACAGAAAACACTGAAGCTTTCTTT. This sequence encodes CAITSTENTEAFF.

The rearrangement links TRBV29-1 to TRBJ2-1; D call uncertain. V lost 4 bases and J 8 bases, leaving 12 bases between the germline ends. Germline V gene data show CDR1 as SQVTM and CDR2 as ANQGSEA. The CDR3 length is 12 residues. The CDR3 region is CSVVVGAYEQFF. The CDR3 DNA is TGCAGCGTTGTGGTTGGAGCCTATGAGCAGTTCTTC.

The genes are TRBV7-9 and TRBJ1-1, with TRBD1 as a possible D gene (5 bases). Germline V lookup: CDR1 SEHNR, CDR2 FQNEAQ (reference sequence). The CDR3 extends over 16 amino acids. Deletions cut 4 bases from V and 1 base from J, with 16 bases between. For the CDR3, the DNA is TGTGCCAGCAGCTCCTTTACACAGGACCCGAACACTGAAGCTTTCTTT. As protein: CASSSFTQDPNTEAFF.

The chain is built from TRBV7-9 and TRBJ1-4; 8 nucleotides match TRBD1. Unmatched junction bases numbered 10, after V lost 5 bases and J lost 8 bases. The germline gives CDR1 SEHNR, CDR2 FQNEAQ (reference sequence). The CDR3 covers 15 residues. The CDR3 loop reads CASSPNPGTGEKLFF. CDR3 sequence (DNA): TGTGCCAGCAGCCCCAACCCCGGGACAGGCGAAAAACTGTTTTTT.

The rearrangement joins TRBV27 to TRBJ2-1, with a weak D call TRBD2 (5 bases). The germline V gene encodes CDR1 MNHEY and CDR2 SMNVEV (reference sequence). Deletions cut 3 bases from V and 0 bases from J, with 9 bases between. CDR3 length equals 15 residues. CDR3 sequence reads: CASSFNGISYNEQFF. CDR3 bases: TGTGCCAGCAGTTTTAACGGGATCTCCTACAATGAGCAGTTCTTC.

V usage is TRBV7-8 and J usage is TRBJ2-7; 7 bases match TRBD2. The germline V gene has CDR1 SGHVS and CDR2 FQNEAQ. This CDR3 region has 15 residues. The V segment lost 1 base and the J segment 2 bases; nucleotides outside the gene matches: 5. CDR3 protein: CASSLEAGLPYEQYF. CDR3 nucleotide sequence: TGTGCCAGCAGCTTAGAAGCGGGACTCCCCTACGAGCAGTACTTC.

In DNA, the CDR3 is TGTGCCAGCAGTTCCAGGGTCGGGTACATTCAGTACTTC. It translates to CASSSRVGYIQYF. J is TRBJ2-4 and V is TRBV28, with D perhaps matching TRBD1 (5 bases). Germline values: CDR1 MDHEN, CDR2 SYDVKM. The CDR3 is 13 amino acids. The V gene lost 4 bases and the J gene lost 8 bases, with 12 bases spanning the gap.

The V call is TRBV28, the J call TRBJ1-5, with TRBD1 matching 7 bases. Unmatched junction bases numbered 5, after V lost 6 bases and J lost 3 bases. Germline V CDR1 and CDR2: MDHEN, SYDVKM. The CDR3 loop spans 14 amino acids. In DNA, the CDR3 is TGTGCCAGCAGCCACAGGGGACTCAATCAGCCCCAGCATTTT. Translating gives CASSHRGLNQPQHF.

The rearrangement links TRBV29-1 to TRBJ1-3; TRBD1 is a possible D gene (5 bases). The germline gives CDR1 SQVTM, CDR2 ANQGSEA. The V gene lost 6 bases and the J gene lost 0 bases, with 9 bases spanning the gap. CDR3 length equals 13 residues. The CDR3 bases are TGCAGCGTGGGGGGGAGCTCTGGAAACACCATATATTTT. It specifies CSVGGSSGNTIYF.